The T cell receptor (beta chain) under discussion was sequenced for a study of T cell repertoires in aging, cancer and after chemotherapy. In the study overall: Clear clonal overlap appeared across healthy donor samples taken over several months to years. Millions of TCR reads were in the whole dataset.

Findings and caveats of the study: Compared with age-matched healthy donors, untreated hematological or solid cancer patients showed higher blood TCR clonality. These repertoire data do not allow conclusions about immunological memory after chemotherapy.

Note on this clonotype: Its antigen is not identified.

The template was genomic DNA from peripheral blood, not RNA. Multiplex touch-down PCR with TRB-A/B primers amplified rearranged V-D-J TRB sequences. TCRdb ran MiXCR on the multiplex PCR reads and lists one entry per CDR3 protein. Counted here are some 9,300 distinct CDR3 sequences, around 38% occurring once; the ten biggest clones make up roughly 1.7%. This CDR3 is built from 15 residues. Germline V gives CDR1 SNHLY, CDR2 FYNNEI. The junction had 11 bases not matched to a gene; V was cut back by 6 bases and J by 6 bases. Sequenced: blood. The sequence was obtained from a human donor in good health. V gene TRBV2 combines with J gene TRBJ1-2; 9 bases line up with TRBD1. CDR3 loop: CASREAGQGMNGYTF. The CDR3 DNA follows: TGTGCCAGCAGAGAGGCCGGACAGGGGATGAATGGCTACACCTTC.